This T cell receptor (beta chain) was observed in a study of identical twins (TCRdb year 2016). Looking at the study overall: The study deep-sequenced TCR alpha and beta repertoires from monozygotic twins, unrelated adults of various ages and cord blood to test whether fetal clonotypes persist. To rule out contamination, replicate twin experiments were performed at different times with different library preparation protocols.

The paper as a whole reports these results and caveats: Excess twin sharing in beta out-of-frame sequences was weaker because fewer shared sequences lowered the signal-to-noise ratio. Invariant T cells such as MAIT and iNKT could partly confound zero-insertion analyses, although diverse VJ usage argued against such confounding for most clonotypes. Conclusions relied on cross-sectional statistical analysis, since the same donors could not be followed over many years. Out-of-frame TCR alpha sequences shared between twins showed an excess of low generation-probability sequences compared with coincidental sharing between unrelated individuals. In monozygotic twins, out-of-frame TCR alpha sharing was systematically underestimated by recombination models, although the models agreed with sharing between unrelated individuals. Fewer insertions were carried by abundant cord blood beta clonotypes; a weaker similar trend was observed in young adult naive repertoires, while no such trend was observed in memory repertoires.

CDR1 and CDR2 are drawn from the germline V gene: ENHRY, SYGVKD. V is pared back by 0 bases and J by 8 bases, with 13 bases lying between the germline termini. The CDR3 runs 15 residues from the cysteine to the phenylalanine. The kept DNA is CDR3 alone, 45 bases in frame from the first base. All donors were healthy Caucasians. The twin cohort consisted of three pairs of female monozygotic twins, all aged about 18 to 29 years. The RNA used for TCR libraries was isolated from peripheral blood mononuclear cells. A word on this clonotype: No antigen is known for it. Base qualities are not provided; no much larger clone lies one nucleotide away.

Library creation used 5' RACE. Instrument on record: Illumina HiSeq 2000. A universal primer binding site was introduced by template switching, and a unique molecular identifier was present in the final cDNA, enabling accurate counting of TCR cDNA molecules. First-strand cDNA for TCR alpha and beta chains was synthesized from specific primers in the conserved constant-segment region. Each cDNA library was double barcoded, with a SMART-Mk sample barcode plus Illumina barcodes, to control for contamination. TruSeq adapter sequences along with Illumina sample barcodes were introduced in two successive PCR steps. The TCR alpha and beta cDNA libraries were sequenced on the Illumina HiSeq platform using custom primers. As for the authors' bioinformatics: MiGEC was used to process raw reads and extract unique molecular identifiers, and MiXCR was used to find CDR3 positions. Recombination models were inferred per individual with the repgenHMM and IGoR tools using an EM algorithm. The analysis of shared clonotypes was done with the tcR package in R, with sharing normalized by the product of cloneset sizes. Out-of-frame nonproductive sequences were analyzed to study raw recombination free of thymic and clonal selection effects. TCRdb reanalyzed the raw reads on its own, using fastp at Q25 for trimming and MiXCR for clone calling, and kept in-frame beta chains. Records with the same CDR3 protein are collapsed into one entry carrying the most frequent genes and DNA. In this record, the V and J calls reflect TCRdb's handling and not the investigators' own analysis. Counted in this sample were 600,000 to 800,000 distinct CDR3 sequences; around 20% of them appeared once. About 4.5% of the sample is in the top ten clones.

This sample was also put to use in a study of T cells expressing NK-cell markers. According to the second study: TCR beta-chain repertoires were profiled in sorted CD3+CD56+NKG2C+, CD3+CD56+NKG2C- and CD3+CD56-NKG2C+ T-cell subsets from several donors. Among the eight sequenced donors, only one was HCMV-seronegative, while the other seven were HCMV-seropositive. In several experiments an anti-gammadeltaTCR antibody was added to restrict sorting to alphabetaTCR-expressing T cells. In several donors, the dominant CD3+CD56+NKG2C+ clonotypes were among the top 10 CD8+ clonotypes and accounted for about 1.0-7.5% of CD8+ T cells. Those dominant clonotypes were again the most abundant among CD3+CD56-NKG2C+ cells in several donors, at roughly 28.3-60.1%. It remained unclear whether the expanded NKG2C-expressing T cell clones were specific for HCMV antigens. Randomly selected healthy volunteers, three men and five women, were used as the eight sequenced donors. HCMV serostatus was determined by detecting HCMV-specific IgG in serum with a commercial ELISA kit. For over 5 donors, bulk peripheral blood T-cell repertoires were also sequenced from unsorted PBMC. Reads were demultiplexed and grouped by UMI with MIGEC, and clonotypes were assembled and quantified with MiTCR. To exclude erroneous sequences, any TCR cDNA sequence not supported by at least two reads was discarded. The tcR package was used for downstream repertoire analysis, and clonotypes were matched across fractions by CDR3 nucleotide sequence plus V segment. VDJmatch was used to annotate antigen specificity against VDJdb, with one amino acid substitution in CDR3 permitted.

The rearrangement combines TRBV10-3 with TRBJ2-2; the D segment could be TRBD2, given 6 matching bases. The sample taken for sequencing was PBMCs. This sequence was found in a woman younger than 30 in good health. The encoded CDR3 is CAISESGRDGGELFF. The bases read TGTGCCATCAGTGAGTCCGGGAGAGACGGAGGGGAGCTGTTTTTT.